This is a list of T cell receptor beta chains from one sample in a study of human T cells and chemical hapten exposure. TCRdb fed the RACE reads into MiXCR, producing one record per CDR3 protein. Of fewer than 400,000 distinct CDR3 sequences listed, approximately 6.3% were seen once; the top ten hold 7% to 10%. The sample in question was whole blood, obtained in connection with sensitization to the hapten diphenylcyclopropenone (DPC). These receptors came from a woman younger than 30 with alopecia areata. Some clones in this sample may be carry-over from other donors' samples. The CDR3 runs from the conserved cysteine through the conserved F or W. A D gene is named only where the DNA matches it firmly. Expanded clones are given a class, and other clones once, few, many or no size at all.

TRBD1,TRBJ2-1,11,.,TRBV20-1,CSGEGQLEQFF,TGCAGTGGAGAGGGACAGTTAGAGCAGTTCTTC
.,TRBJ2-2,17,.,TRBV6-1,CASTPLRGGSDTGELFF,TGTGCCAGCACCCCCTTAAGGGGGGGATCCGACACCGGGGAGCTGTTTTTT
.,TRBJ1-6,13,.,TRBV20-1,CSAASVNNSPLHF,TGCAGTGCCGCTTCGGTAAATAATTCACCCCTCCACTTT
.,TRBJ2-2,14,many,TRBV5-1,CASRPLLNTGELFF,TGCGCCAGCAGGCCATTGCTGAACACCGGGGAGCTGTTTTTT
.,TRBJ2-7,13,.,TRBV7-2,CASSPSPGDEQYF,TGTGCCAGCAGCCCGTCGCCTGGCGACGAGCAGTACTTC
.,TRBJ1-2,16,.,TRBV18,CASSPLVVDATYGYTF,TGTGCCAGCTCACCACTGGTGGTGGACGCCACCTATGGCTACACCTTC
.,TRBJ1-3,16,.,TRBV3-1,CASSQVAGNAGNTIYF,TGTGCCAGCAGCCAAGTGGCAGGTAACGCTGGAAACACCATATATTTT
.,TRBJ2-6,15,many,TRBV29-1,CSVGRENSGANVLTF,TGCAGCGTGGGCCGAGAGAACTCTGGGGCCAACGTCCTGACTTTC
TRBD1,TRBJ1-1,13,.,TRBV6-6,CASREEGARVAFF,TGTGCCAGCCGCGAAGAGGGGGCGCGTGTAGCTTTCTTT
.,TRBJ1-6,15,many,TRBV21-1,CASSKDGTGSSPLHF,TGTGCCAGCAGCAAAGACGGGACAGGGTCGTCACCCCTCCACTTT
.,TRBJ1-3,12,.,TRBV13,CASSSSHGTIYF,TGTGCCAGCAGCTCATCCCACGGCACCATATATTTT
TRBD1,TRBJ1-1,14,few,TRBV20-1,CSARRGQMNTEAFF,TGCAGTGCTAGAAGGGGACAGATGAACACTGAAGCTTTCTTT
.,TRBJ2-1,14,many,TRBV5-4,CASSWGRTIDEQFF,TGTGCCAGCAGCTGGGGACGGACTATTGATGAGCAGTTCTTC
.,TRBJ1-2,14,few,TRBV3-1,CASSLGTWENGYTF,TGTGCCAGCAGCCTAGGGACATGGGAGAATGGCTACACCTTC
.,TRBJ1-5,14,.,TRBV28,CASRSGASNQPQHF,TGTGCCAGCAGATCCGGGGCTTCGAATCAGCCCCAGCATTTT
.,TRBJ2-1,15,many,TRBV7-2,CASSLGLTGFDEQFF,TGTGCCAGCAGCTTAGGTCTCACAGGGTTTGATGAGCAGTTCTTC
.,TRBJ2-2,14,few,TRBV29-1,CSVWGLKNTGELFF,TGCAGCGTCTGGGGACTCAAGAACACCGGGGAGCTGTTTTTT
TRBD1,TRBJ2-7,17,few,TRBV27,CATPLEWGQSTGNEQYF,TGTGCCACCCCCTTGGAGTGGGGACAGTCCACGGGGAACGAGCAGTACTTC
.,TRBJ2-7,14,.,TRBV4-3,CASSQAGAGYEQYF,TGCGCCAGCAGCCAAGCAGGGGCAGGCTACGAGCAGTACTTC
.,TRBJ2-2,13,few,TRBV12-3/TRBV12-4,CATSLRESGELFF,TGTGCCACCAGTTTAAGGGAATCCGGGGAGCTGTTTTTT
.,TRBJ1-1,12,few,TRBV20-1,CSARVRTTEAFF,TGCAGTGCTAGAGTCAGAACCACTGAAGCTTTCTTT
.,TRBJ1-4,15,many,TRBV6-5,CASSSQQSTNEKLFF,TGTGCCAGCAGTTCTCAGCAATCAACTAATGAAAAACTGTTTTTT
.,TRBJ2-5,15,few,TRBV18,CASSPPSGSQETQYF,TGTGCCAGCTCACCACCGTCAGGGAGCCAAGAGACCCAGTACTTC
.,TRBJ1-2,16,few,TRBV7-9,CASSLLQGLANYGYTF,TGTGCCAGCAGCTTATTGCAGGGCCTAGCTAACTATGGCTACACCTTC
TRBD2,TRBJ2-3,18,many,TRBV5-1,CASSLNSGGFPGTDTQYF,TGCGCCAGCAGCTTGAATAGCGGGGGCTTCCCTGGGACAGATACGCAGTATTTT
.,TRBJ2-7,14,few,TRBV6-5,CASSYSTGVYEQYF,TGTGCCAGCAGTTACTCTACGGGGGTCTACGAGCAGTACTTC